This passage covers 9 T cell receptor beta chains from one sample sequenced in a study of T cell responses to AZD1222 COVID-19 vaccine (dated by TCRdb to the early 2020s). Read against the paper, the sample's time point label means: about 28 days (+/-7) after the second vaccine dose. The protocol used for the library was the immunoSEQ multiplex PCR assay. The immuneACCESS repertoire file appears here via TCRdb, limited to in-frame rearrangements. These files lack a portion of the clones; in checked studies, under half of the deficit traces to unresolved V genes, and the cause of the others is not known. This sample holds 110,000 or so clones; about 89% were observed only once. The ten largest make up about 7.1% of the sample. The sample consisted of peripheral blood, taken 28 days after the second AZD1222 dose. The receptors shown here come from an adult who received the AZD1222 COVID-19 vaccine.

The rearrangement joins TRBV19 to TRBJ2-1; TRBD2 matches at 11 bases. V lost 9 bases to trimming and J lost 0 bases; unmatched junction nucleotides: 7. This CDR3 spans 16 amino acids. Germline assignment: CDR1 LNHDA and CDR2 SQIVND (reference sequence). CDR3 bases: TGTGCCAGCAAGGGACTAGCGGAGAGCTCCTACAATGAGCAGTTCTTC. This gives the protein CASKGLAESSYNEQFF.

The chain is built from TRBV18 and TRBJ1-2, with D maybe TRBD1 (5 bases). The CDR3 is 14 amino acids. V lost 6 bases and J 0 bases, leaving 11 bases between the germline ends. Looked up from germline, CDR1 is KGHSH and CDR2 is LQKENI. The DNA of the CDR3 is TGTGCCAGCTCCCGACAGAAAACTAACTATGGCTACACCTTC. Translating gives CASSRQKTNYGYTF. The full variable domain, its missing parts supplied by reference TRBV18 and TRBJ1-2, is NAGVMQNPRHLVRRRGQEARLRCSPMKGHSHVYWYRQLPEEGLKFMVYLQKENIIDESGMPKERFSAEFPKEGPSILRIQQVVRGDSAAYFCASSRQKTNYGYTFGSGTRLTVV.

V gene TRBV6-4 combines with J gene TRBJ1-5; D ambiguous. Germline CDR1 reads MRHNA; CDR2 reads SNTAGT. The CDR3 runs 15 residues. Deletions cut 6 bases from V and 1 base from J, with 13 bases between. The CDR3 here is CASSITYGSNQPQHF. The DNA for the CDR3 is TGTGCCAGCAGCATCACGTATGGGAGCAATCAGCCCCAGCATTTT.

This chain connects TRBV6-1 to TRBJ1-6; D remains unclear. CDR1 MNHNS and CDR2 SASEGT come from the germline V gene. Trimming left V 3 bases short and J 0 bases short, with 9 bases between. The CDR3 runs 16 residues. CDR3 residues: CASSEDGSSYNSPLHF. The CDR3 nucleotides are TGTGCCAGCAGTGAGGACGGTAGCTCCTATAATTCACCCCTCCACTTT.

V gene TRBV7-9 combines with J gene TRBJ2-7, with D tentatively TRBD1 (6 bases). The CDR3 covers 13 residues. Trimming took off 5 bases at V and 4 bases at J, with 12 bases between the two ends. The germline gives CDR1 SEHNR, CDR2 FQNEAQ (reference sequence). CDR3 amino acids: CASSPDRLYEQYF. The CDR3, as DNA: TGTGCCAGCAGCCCGGACAGACTTTACGAGCAGTACTTC.

In DNA, the CDR3 is TGTGCCAGCATGTCCCAACAGGGTATGACGGGCTACACCTTC. This encodes CASMSQQGMTGYTF. The rearrangement uses TRBV6-5 and TRBJ1-2, with D maybe TRBD1 (6 bases). The CDR3 totals 14 residues. Deletions cut 7 bases from V and 8 bases from J, with 20 bases between. Germline V gene data show CDR1 as MNHEY and CDR2 as SVGAGI.

There are a few counts of this clone. V is TRBV10-3 and J is TRBJ1-6; tentative D call: TRBD1 (6 bases). Between the trimmed V and J ends, which lost 4 bases and 5 bases, there was a span of 9 bases. This CDR3 has 14 amino acids. The germline gives CDR1 ENHRY, CDR2 SYGVKD. The CDR3: CAISARTDNSPLHF. Here the CDR3 DNA reads TGTGCCATCAGTGCTAGGACAGATAATTCACCCCTCCACTTT.

The V and J genes are TRBV7-2 and TRBJ1-2, with D maybe TRBD1 (5 bases). The V and J ends lost 2 bases and 5 bases respectively, with 21 bases between them. The CDR3 consists of 17 residues. Germline V lookup: CDR1 SGHTA, CDR2 FQGNSA. The CDR3 DNA is TGTGCCAGCAGCTTAACACCGATTGGGACGTCTTTATATGGCTACACCTTC. Translated, it gives CASSLTPIGTSLYGYTF.

The chain uses TRBV23-1 and TRBJ2-7; 10 bases align to TRBD1. TRBV23-1 is annotated as an ORF whose role is uncertain. The CDR3 contains 17 residues. After removal of 0 bases from V and 5 bases from J, the junction contained 10 bases not matched to a gene. The CDR3 reads CASSQSYRTGGRDEQYF. For the CDR3, the DNA is TGCGCCAGCAGTCAATCTTACCGGACAGGGGGACGGGACGAGCAGTACTTC.